This T cell receptor beta chain appears in the sequencing data of a study of metastatic and nonmetastatic thyroid tumors. Study context: Samples came from malignant and benign thyroid patients, and repertoires were compared across blood and tumor or nodule tissue.

As originally analysed: Variation in CDR3 across clinicopathological groups served as the basis for constructing a distant-metastasis classifier in papillary thyroid cancer. With MiXCR, TCRdb called clones anew from the PCR reads. It is TCRdb's table, rather than the study itself, that gives the V and J calls and clone size. The sample lists about 23,000 clones; around 21% were seen once. No treatment had been given to any patient before thyroid surgery. The CDR3 sequence is 15 residues long. CDR1 and CDR2 from the germline V gene are KGHSH and LQKENI. A note on this clone: The junction departs from germline at one end; a sequencing error may be responsible.

The specimen sequenced was blood. V is TRBV18 and J is TRBJ2-7; 10 bases map to TRBD2. This TCR came from a female donor with papillary thyroid cancer or a benign thyroid nodule (not recorded which). Some clones in this sample may be carry-over from other donors' samples. The CDR3 nucleotides read TGTGCCAGCGCACCCCGGACTAGCGGTTCCTACGAGCAGTACTTC. Translating gives CASAPRTSGSYEQYF.